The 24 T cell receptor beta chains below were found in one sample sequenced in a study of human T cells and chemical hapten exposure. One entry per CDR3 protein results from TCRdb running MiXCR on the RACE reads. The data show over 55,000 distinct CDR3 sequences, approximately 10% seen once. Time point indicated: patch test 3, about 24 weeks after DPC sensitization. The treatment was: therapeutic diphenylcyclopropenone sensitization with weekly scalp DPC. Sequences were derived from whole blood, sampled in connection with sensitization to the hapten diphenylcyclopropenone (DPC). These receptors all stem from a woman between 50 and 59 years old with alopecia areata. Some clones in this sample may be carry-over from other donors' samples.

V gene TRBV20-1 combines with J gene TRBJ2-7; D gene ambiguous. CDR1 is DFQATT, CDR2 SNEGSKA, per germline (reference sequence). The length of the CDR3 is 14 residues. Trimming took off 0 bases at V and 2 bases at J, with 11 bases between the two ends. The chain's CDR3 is CSARDSYDPYEQYF. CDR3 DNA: TGCAGTGCTAGAGATAGCTACGACCCCTACGAGCAGTACTTC.

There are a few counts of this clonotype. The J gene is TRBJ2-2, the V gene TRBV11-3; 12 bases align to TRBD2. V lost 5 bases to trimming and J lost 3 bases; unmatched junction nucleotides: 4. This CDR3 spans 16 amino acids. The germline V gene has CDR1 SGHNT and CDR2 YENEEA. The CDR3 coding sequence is TGTGCCAGCAGCCCCGGACTAGCGGGGTACACCGGGGAGCTGTTTTTT. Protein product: CASSPGLAGYTGELFF.

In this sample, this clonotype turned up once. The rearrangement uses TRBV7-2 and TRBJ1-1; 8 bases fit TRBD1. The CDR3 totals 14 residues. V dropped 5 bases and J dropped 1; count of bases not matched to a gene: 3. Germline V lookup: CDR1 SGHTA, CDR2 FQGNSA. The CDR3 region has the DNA TGTGCCAGCAGCAGGGGACAGGCGAACACTGAAGCTTTCTTT. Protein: CASSRGQANTEAFF.

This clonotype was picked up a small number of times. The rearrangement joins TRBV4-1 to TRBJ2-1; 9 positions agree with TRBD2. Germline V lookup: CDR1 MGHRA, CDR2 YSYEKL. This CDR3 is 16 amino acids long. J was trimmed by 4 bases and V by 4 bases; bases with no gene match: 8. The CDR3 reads CASSPGGLARYNEQFF. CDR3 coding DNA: TGCGCCAGCAGCCCCGGGGGACTAGCAAGGTACAATGAGCAGTTCTTC.

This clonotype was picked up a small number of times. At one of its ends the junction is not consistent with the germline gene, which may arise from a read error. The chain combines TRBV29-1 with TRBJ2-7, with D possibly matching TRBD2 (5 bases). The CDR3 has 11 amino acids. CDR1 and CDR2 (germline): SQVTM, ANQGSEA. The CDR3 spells CSVEDYYEQYF. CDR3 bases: TGCAGCGTCGAAGACTACTACGAGCAGTACTTC.

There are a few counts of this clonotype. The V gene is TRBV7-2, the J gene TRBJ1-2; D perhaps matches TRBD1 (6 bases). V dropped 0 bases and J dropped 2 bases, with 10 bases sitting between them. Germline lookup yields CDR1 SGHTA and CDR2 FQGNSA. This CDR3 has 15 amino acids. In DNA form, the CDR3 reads TGTGCCAGCAGCTTAGCACCGGGGGGCAACTATGGCTACACCTTC. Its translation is CASSLAPGGNYGYTF. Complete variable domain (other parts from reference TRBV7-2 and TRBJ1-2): GAGVSQSPSNKVTEKGKDVELRCDPISGHTALYWYRQSLGQGLEFLIYFQGNSAPDKSGLPSDRFSAERTGGSVSTLTIQRTQQEDSAVYLCASSLAPGGNYGYTFGSGTRLTVV.

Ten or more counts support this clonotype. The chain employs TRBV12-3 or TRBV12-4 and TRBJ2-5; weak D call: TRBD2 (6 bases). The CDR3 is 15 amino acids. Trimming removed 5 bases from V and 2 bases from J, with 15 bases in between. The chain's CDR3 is CASSDGGSLQETQYF. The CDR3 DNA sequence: TGTGCCAGCAGTGATGGGGGGAGCCTACAAGAGACCCAGTACTTC.

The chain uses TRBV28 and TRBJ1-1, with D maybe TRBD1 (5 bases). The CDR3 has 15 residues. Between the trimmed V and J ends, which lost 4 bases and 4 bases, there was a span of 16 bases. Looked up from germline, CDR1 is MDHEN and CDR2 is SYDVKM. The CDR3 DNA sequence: TGTGCCAGCAGTTCGTTCGGACCTGGGGGCACTGAAGCTTTCTTT. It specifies CASSSFGPGGTEAFF.

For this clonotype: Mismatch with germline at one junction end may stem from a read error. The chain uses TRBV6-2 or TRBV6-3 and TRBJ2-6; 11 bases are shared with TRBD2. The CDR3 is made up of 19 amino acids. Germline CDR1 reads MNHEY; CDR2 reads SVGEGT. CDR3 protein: CASSFPTSGISTGANVLTF. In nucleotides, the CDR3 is TGTGCCAGCAGTTTCCCGACTAGCGGGATTTCTACCGGGGCCAATGTCCTGACTTTC.

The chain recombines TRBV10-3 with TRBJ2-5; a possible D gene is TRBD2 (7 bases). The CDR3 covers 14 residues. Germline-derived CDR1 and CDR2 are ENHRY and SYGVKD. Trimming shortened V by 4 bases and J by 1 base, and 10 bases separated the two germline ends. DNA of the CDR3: TGTGCCATCAGTGCCGGGGGGCTCCAAGAGACCCAGTACTTC. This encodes CAISAGGLQETQYF.

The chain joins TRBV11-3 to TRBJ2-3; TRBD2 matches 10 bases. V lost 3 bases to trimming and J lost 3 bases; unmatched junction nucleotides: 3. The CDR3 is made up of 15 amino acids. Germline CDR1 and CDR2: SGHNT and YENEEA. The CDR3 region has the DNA TGTGCCAGCAGCTTCTCGGGACTAGCGACAGATACGCAGTATTTT. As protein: CASSFSGLATDTQYF.

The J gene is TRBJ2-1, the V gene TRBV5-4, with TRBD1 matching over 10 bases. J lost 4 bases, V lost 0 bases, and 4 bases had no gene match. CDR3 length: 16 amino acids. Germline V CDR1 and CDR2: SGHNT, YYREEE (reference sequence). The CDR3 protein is CASSLAGTGAYNEQFF. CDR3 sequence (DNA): TGTGCCAGCAGCTTGGCCGGGACAGGGGCTTACAATGAGCAGTTCTTC.

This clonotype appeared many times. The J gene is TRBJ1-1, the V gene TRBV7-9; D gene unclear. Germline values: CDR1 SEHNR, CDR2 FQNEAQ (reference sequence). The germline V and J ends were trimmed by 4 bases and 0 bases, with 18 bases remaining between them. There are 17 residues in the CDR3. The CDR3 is CASSSRHSGEVNTEAFF. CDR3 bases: TGTGCCAGCAGCTCGCGGCATAGCGGTGAGGTGAACACTGAAGCTTTCTTT.

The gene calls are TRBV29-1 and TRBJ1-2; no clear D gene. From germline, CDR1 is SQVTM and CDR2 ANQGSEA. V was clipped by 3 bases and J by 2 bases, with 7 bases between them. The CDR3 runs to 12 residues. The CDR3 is CSVDGENYGYTF. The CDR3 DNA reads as TGCAGCGTTGACGGGGAGAACTATGGCTACACCTTC.

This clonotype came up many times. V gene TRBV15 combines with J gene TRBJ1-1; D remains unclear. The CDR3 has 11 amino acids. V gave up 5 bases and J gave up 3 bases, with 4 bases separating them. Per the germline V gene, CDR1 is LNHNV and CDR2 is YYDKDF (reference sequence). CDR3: CATSLDTEAFF. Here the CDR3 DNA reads TGTGCCACCAGCTTGGACACTGAAGCTTTCTTT.

The CDR3 coding sequence is TGTGCCAGCAGCGGGACAGGGATTGTCGTCAATGAGCAGTTCTTC. It is translated as CASSGTGIVVNEQFF. The V call is TRBV7-9, the J call TRBJ2-1, with 9 positions matching TRBD1. The length of the CDR3 is 15 residues. The germline CDR1 and CDR2 sequences are SEHNR and FQNEAQ (reference sequence). The junction had 8 bases not matched to a gene; V was cut back by 5 bases and J by 6 bases.

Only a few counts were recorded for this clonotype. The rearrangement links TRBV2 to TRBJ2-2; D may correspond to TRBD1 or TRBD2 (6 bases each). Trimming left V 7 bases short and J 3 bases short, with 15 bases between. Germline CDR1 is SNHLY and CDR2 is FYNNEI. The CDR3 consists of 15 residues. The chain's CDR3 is CASKGGVRDTGELFF. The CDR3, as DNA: TGTGCCAGCAAGGGGGGTGTGCGGGACACCGGGGAGCTGTTTTTT. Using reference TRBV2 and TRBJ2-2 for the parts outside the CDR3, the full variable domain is EPEVTQTPSHQVTQMGQEVILRCVPISNHLYFYWYRQILGQKVEFLVSFYNNEISEKSEIFDDQFSVERPDGSNFTLKIRSTKLEDSAMYFCASKGGVRDTGELFFGEGSRLTVL.

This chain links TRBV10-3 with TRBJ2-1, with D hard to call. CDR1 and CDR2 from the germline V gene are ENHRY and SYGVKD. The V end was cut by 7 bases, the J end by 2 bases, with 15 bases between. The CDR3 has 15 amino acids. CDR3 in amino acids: CAITTDESAYNEQFF. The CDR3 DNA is TGTGCCATCACAACGGACGAGAGTGCCTACAATGAGCAGTTCTTC.

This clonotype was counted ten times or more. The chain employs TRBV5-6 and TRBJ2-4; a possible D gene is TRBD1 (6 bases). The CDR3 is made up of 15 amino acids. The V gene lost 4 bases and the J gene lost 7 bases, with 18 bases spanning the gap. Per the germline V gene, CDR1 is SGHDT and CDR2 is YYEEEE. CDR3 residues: CASSRKTGSGNIQYF. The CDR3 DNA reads TGTGCCAGCAGCCGGAAGACAGGATCGGGGAACATTCAGTACTTC.

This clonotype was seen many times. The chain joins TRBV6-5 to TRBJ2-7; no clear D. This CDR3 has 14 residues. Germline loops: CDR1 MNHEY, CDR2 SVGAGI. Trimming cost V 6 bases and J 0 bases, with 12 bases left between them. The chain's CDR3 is CASSPRTGSYEQYF. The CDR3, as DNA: TGTGCCAGCAGCCCTAGGACGGGCTCCTACGAGCAGTACTTC.

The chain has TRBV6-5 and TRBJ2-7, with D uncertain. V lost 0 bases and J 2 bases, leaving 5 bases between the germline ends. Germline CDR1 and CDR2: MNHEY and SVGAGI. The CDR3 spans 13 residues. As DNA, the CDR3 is TGTGCCAGCAGTTACTCCCGTGCCTACGAGCAGTACTTC. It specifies CASSYSRAYEQYF.

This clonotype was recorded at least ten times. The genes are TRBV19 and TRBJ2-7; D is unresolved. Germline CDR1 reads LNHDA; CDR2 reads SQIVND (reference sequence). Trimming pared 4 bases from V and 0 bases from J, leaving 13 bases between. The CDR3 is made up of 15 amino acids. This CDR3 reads CASSKTESFSYEQYF. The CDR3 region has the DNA TGTGCCAGTAGTAAGACGGAGTCGTTCTCCTACGAGCAGTACTTC.

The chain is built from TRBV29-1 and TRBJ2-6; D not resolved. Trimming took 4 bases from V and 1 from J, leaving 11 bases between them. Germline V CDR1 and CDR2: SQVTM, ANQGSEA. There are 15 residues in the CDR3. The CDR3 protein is CSVGLGRSGANVLTF. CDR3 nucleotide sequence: TGCAGCGTTGGATTGGGAAGGTCTGGGGCCAACGTCCTGACTTTC.

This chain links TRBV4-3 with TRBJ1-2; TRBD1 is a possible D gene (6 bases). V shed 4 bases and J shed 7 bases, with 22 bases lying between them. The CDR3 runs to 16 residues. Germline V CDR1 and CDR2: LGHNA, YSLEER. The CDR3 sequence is CASSLGRTAFWGGYTF. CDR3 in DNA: TGCGCCAGCAGCCTAGGACGGACAGCCTTTTGGGGTGGCTACACCTTC.